This T cell receptor (beta chain) was found in a study of spatial heterogeneity in lung cancer. Whole-study context: Beta-chain sequences were consistently detected more often than alpha-chain sequences.

By share, this clonotype ranks as medium-sized. The time point here: sample taken at primary tumor resection. The roughly 79 donors had untreated early-stage non-small cell lung cancer. Tumor, nontumor lung or frozen PBMC supplied whole RNA, sequenced without sorting. TCR cDNA molecules were tagged individually, and each one carried a unique molecular identifier. TCRdb recomputed calls from the 5' RACE reads with MiXCR, one row per CDR3 protein. Counted here are roughly 4,000 distinct CDR3 sequences, about 9.1% occurring once; the ten biggest clones make up less than 8%. V shed 5 bases and J 9 bases; nucleotides not matched to a gene: 8. The CDR3 covers 15 residues.

The V gene is TRBV12-3 or TRBV12-4, the J gene TRBJ1-6, with TRBD1 identical over 9 bases. This sequence originates from a female donor with early-stage non-small cell lung cancer. The sequencing here drew on normal lung tissue next to the tumor, taken at surgery. CDR3 in amino acids: CASSAGTGRISPLHF. The CDR3 DNA reads as TGTGCCAGCAGTGCGGGGACAGGGAGGATTTCACCCCTCCACTTT.